The 30 T cell receptor beta chains given below trace back to one sample, sequenced in a study of a mutant IDH1 vaccine in newly diagnosed glioma. The antigens of these receptors remain unknown. Method: immunoSEQ multiplex PCR; TCRdb's copy keeps in-frame clones and lacks some. In the table there are tens of thousands of clones, roughly 80% of which are singletons. Time point noted: week 23, last vaccination. Doses consisted of 300 ug of mutant IDH1 20-mer peptide each, paired with topical imiquimod. Sequenced here: PBMCs, sampled from a glioma patient whose treatment included an IDH1 peptide vaccine. These receptors were obtained from a man aged 40-50 years with glioma.

This chain joins TRBV6-1 and TRBJ2-3; D is possibly TRBD2 (5 bases). From germline, CDR1 is MNHNS and CDR2 SASEGT. V lost 1 base and J 4 bases, leaving 12 bases between the germline ends. The CDR3 is 15 residues long. As DNA, the CDR3 is TGTGCCAGCAGTGAAGAGGCGGCGGGCCCAGATACGCAGTATTTT. Translation: CASSEEAAGPDTQYF.

This chain connects TRBV9 to TRBJ1-2; no clear D. The germline V gene has CDR1 SGDLS and CDR2 YYNGEE. V gave up 0 bases and J gave up 8 bases, with 14 bases separating them. CDR3 length: 14 amino acids. The CDR3 DNA reads as TGTGCCAGCAGCGTAGATGGCGCGGGTGGGGGCTACACCTTC. It is translated as CASSVDGAGGGYTF.

This chain connects TRBV2 to TRBJ2-7; 7 positions match TRBD2. Trimming took 3 bases from V and 7 from J; bases not matched to a gene: 0. The CDR3 length is 11 residues. The germline V gene has CDR1 SNHLY and CDR2 FYNNEI. CDR3 nucleotide sequence: TGTGCCAGCAGTGAGCGGGGGGAGCAGTACTTC. Protein sequence: CASSERGEQYF.

The chain employs TRBV29-1 and TRBJ1-2; 8 nucleotides agree with TRBD1. The CDR3 contains 13 residues. Trimming removed 7 bases from V and 7 bases from J; junction bases left unmatched: 11. Germline CDR1 reads SQVTM; CDR2 reads ANQGSEA. The chain's CDR3 is CSGGGQDLGGYTF. The CDR3, as DNA: TGCAGCGGTGGGGGACAGGACCTGGGTGGCTACACCTTC.

V is TRBV5-6 and J is TRBJ2-3; 9 bases agree with TRBD2. Germline CDR1 SGHDT, CDR2 YYEEEE. The CDR3 contains 18 residues. V dropped 0 bases and J dropped 0; count of bases not matched to a gene: 8. Here the CDR3 DNA reads TGTGCCAGCAGCTTGGTTAGCGGGGGTGACCCGAGCACAGATACGCAGTATTTT. Protein sequence: CASSLVSGGDPSTDTQYF.

This clone has only one observation. The V gene is TRBV6-1, the J gene TRBJ2-1; no definite D call. The CDR3 totals 13 residues. CDR1 MNHNS and CDR2 SASEGT come from the germline V gene. V was trimmed by 4 bases and J by 2 bases, leaving 6 bases between them. CDR3 amino acids: CASSARTYNEQFF. As DNA, the CDR3 is TGTGCCAGCAGTGCACGTACCTACAATGAGCAGTTCTTC.

This chain uses TRBV12-5 with TRBJ2-1; TRBD1 agrees at 10 bases. Germline trimming cut 5 bases from V and 3 bases from J; bases unmatched to any gene: 7. Germline values: CDR1 LGHNT, CDR2 FRNRAP. This CDR3 is built from 16 residues. The CDR3 DNA sequence: TGTGCTAGTGGTGGCGGGACAGGGGTTTTCTACAATGAGCAGTTCTTC. This sequence encodes CASGGGTGVFYNEQFF.

This rearrangement joins TRBV6-5 to TRBJ2-7, with 7 bases aligning to TRBD1. This CDR3 region has 15 residues. The germline CDR1 and CDR2 sequences are MNHEY and SVGAGI. Trimming at V came to 7 bases and at J to 4 bases, leaving 13 bases not matched to a gene. Written as DNA, the CDR3 is TGTGCCAGCACAGAAAGAGAAGGGGGCGTTTACGAGCAGTACTTC. Translating gives CASTEREGGVYEQYF.

The chain couples TRBV6-6 to TRBJ2-7; D might be TRBD1 or TRBD2, each matching 5 bases. The CDR3 extends over 15 amino acids. CDR1 and CDR2 from the germline V gene are MNHNY and SVGAGI (reference sequence). Trimming stripped 4 bases from V and 0 bases from J, with 13 bases between. CDR3 sequence reads: CASSSPGRTSYEQYF. CDR3 nucleotides: TGTGCCAGCAGTTCCCCGGGACGGACCTCCTACGAGCAGTACTTC.

The chain links TRBV4-1 to TRBJ1-5; D unresolved. The CDR3 is 13 residues long. CDR1 and CDR2 (germline): MGHRA, YSYEKL. V was cut by 0 bases and J by 5 bases, with 5 bases left in between. In DNA form, the CDR3 reads TGCGCCAGCAGCCAAGATTTGGATCAGCCCCAGCATTTT. This sequence encodes CASSQDLDQPQHF.

The chain links TRBV6-1 to TRBJ1-3; a possible D gene is TRBD1 (5 bases). Germline V CDR1 and CDR2: MNHNS, SASEGT. The CDR3 sequence is 14 residues long. The V end lost 7 bases, the J end lost 6 bases, and 16 bases lay between the germline ends. CDR3 sequence (DNA): TGTGCCAGCACCTTGGACACCTCCCTAAACACCATATATTTT. It translates to CASTLDTSLNTIYF.

Judged by abundance, this clone is medium-sized. V usage is TRBV7-9 and J usage is TRBJ1-6; weak D call: TRBD1 (6 bases). The CDR3 loop spans 16 amino acids. The V gene's germline CDR1 is SEHNR and CDR2 FQNEAQ (reference sequence). Trimming took 0 bases from V and 9 from J, leaving 15 bases between them. CDR3 sequence reads: CASSLARTVLGSPLHF. CDR3 nucleotide sequence: TGTGCCAGCAGCTTAGCCCGGACAGTTCTTGGTTCACCCCTCCACTTT. Using reference TRBV7-9 and TRBJ1-6 for the parts outside the CDR3, the full variable domain is DTGVSQNPRHKITKRGQNVTFRCDPISEHNRLYWYRQTLGQGPEFLTYFQNEAQLEKSRLLSDRFSAERPKGSFSTLEIQRTEQGDSAMYLCASSLARTVLGSPLHFGNGTRLTVT.

The chain combines TRBV30 with TRBJ1-5; tentative D call: TRBD1 (6 bases). This CDR3 comprises 12 residues. Trimming removed 2 bases at V and 7 bases at J, with 9 bases between. Germline CDR1 reads GTSNPN; CDR2 reads SVGIG (reference sequence). For the CDR3, the DNA is TGTGCCTGGAGTTCCCAGGGGCAGCCCCAGCATTTT. Amino acids: CAWSSQGQPQHF.

In nucleotides, the CDR3 is TGTGCCAGCAGCTTGGCCAGGGGGGCAACTAACTATGGCTACACCTTC. Translation gives CASSLARGATNYGYTF. This chain connects TRBV5-4 to TRBJ1-2, with TRBD1 identical over 7 bases. The CDR3 extends over 16 amino acids. The V and J ends lost 0 bases and 0 bases, in that order; junction bases with no gene match: 5. Germline lookup yields CDR1 SGHNT and CDR2 YYREEE (reference sequence).

The rearrangement links TRBV29-1 to TRBJ1-5, with TRBD1 matching over 8 bases. V dropped 6 bases and J dropped 1; count of bases not matched to a gene: 5. CDR1 is SQVTM, CDR2 ANQGSEA, per germline. This CDR3 comprises 14 residues. The CDR3 sequence is CSVTQGVSNQPQHF. For the CDR3, the DNA is TGCAGCGTAACACAGGGGGTCAGCAATCAGCCCCAGCATTTT.

V usage is TRBV27 and J usage is TRBJ1-1; 7 nucleotides align to TRBD1. The ends lost 4 bases at V and 4 bases at J; junction bases unmatched: 9. The germline CDR1 and CDR2 sequences are MNHEY and SMNVEV (reference sequence). The CDR3 is 15 amino acids. The CDR3 spells CASSSQTTGTTEAFF. The CDR3 bases are TGTGCCAGCAGTTCCCAAACGACAGGGACCACTGAAGCTTTCTTT.

V is TRBV29-1 and J is TRBJ1-2; weak D call: TRBD1 (5 bases). This CDR3 spans 12 amino acids. Per germline, CDR1 SQVTM and CDR2 ANQGSEA. V lost 4 bases and J 0 bases, leaving 6 bases between the germline ends. The CDR3 region is CSVVGANYGYTF. In nucleotides, the CDR3 is TGCAGCGTTGTGGGGGCTAACTATGGCTACACCTTC.

The chain carries TRBV6-1 and TRBJ1-3, with a weak D call TRBD1 (5 bases). This CDR3 region has 14 residues. Germline assignment: CDR1 MNHNS and CDR2 SASEGT. Trimming shortened V by 5 bases and J by 6 bases, and 14 bases separated the two germline ends. The CDR3 region is CASSIPSRENTIYF. In DNA form, the CDR3 reads TGTGCCAGCAGTATCCCTTCCAGGGAAAACACCATATATTTT.

This clone was counted a single time. The rearrangement links TRBV25-1 to TRBJ2-5, with a tentative D call TRBD1 (5 bases). CDR3 length: 11 amino acids. With 4 bases removed from V and 7 bases from J, the gap between germline ends came to 7 bases. Germline CDR1 MGHDK, CDR2 SYGVNS. DNA for the CDR3: TGTGCCAGCAGTGGGCAGGGGACCCAGTACTTC. Encoded protein: CASSGQGTQYF.

The gene calls are TRBV5-1 and TRBJ1-1, with D unresolved. This CDR3 has 13 amino acids. Germline-derived CDR1 and CDR2 are SGHRS and YFSETQ. The V end was cut by 2 bases, the J end by 5 bases, with 10 bases between. The CDR3 reads CASSFVLGTEAFF. DNA of the CDR3: TGCGCCAGCAGCTTTGTGCTGGGGACTGAAGCTTTCTTT.

The chain couples TRBV14 to TRBJ2-7; the D is unclear. Between the trimmed V and J ends, which lost 4 bases and 2 bases, there was a span of 3 bases. The V gene's germline CDR1 is SGHDN and CDR2 FVKESK. This CDR3 contains 11 residues. CDR3 coding DNA: TGTGCCAGCAGCCTCCCCTACGAGCAGTACTTC. As protein: CASSLPYEQYF.

The chain employs TRBV2 and TRBJ1-5, with D hard to call. Germline CDR1 and CDR2: SNHLY and FYNNEI. Trimming took 5 bases from V and 6 from J, leaving 11 bases between them. The CDR3 contains 13 residues. Written as DNA, the CDR3 is TGTGCCAGCAGTTCGGGTATTGCTCAGCCCCAGCATTTT. This codes for CASSSGIAQPQHF.

The V and J genes are TRBV6-1 and TRBJ1-2, with D uncertain. This CDR3 has 13 amino acids. Trimming cost V 1 base and J 0 bases, with 3 bases left between them. Germline V lookup: CDR1 MNHNS, CDR2 SASEGT. CDR3 loop: CASSEGTNYGYTF. The CDR3, as DNA: TGTGCCAGCAGTGAAGGCACTAACTATGGCTACACCTTC.

This chain uses TRBV18 with TRBJ1-2, with a weak D call TRBD1 (6 bases). Germline V gene sequence: CDR1 KGHSH, CDR2 LQKENI. The V gene lost 5 bases and the J gene lost 4 bases, with 14 bases spanning the gap. The length of the CDR3 is 14 residues. The CDR3, as DNA: TGTGCCAGCTCATCGGTGACAGGACTCTATGGCTACACCTTC. Amino acid sequence: CASSSVTGLYGYTF.

This chain joins TRBV7-9 and TRBJ2-7, with D perhaps TRBD1 or TRBD2 (5 bases each). The CDR3 covers 15 residues. With 4 bases removed from V and 2 bases from J, the gap between germline ends came to 15 bases. CDR1 SEHNR and CDR2 FQNEAQ come from the germline V gene (reference sequence). CDR3 loop: CASSSRVGATYEQYF. The CDR3 nucleotides are TGTGCCAGCAGCTCCCGGGTCGGGGCCACCTACGAGCAGTACTTC.

The chain recombines TRBV5-4 with TRBJ1-6; TRBD1 matches 9 bases. Germline V lookup: CDR1 SGHNT, CDR2 YYREEE (reference sequence). There are 14 residues in the CDR3. V shed 6 bases, J shed 7 bases, and the junction held 5 bases outside the gene matches. The CDR3, as DNA: TGTGCCAGCACCTCGGGGACAGGGAATTCACCCCTCCACTTT. It encodes CASTSGTGNSPLHF.

The genes are TRBV10-1 and TRBJ2-7; D gene ambiguous. V lost 0 bases and J 6 bases, leaving 12 bases between the germline ends. The CDR3 spans 14 residues. Germline CDR1 reads WNHNN; CDR2 reads SYGVQD (reference sequence). The DNA of the CDR3 is TGCGCCAGCAGTGAGTCCGGCGGTACGGGCGAGCAGTACTTC. Translating it yields CASSESGGTGEQYF.

The chain has TRBV5-8 and TRBJ1-6; 9 nucleotides align to TRBD1. V lost 0 bases, J lost 9 bases, and 7 bases stayed unmatched. CDR1 is SGHTS and CDR2 is YDEGEE in the germline V gene. This CDR3 comprises 16 residues. CDR3 sequence (DNA): TGTGCCAGCAGCTTGGTCGGACAGGGGAACGGTTCACCCCTCCACTTT. Protein sequence: CASSLVGQGNGSPLHF.

The CDR3 loop is CASSSPTSGDYEQYF. In DNA, the CDR3 is TGTGCCAGCAGCTCACCGACTAGCGGGGACTACGAGCAGTACTTC. The rearrangement uses TRBV7-9 and TRBJ2-7; the match to TRBD2 covers 11 bases. CDR3 length: 15 residues. Losses at the gene ends were 4 bases for V and 3 bases for J; bases not matched to a gene: 5. Germline CDR1 and CDR2: SEHNR and FQNEAQ (reference sequence).

The CDR3 loop reads CASSYEVSGNNNEQFF. The CDR3 region has the DNA TGTGCCAGCAGTTACGAGGTTTCGGGCAACAACAATGAGCAGTTCTTC. J is TRBJ2-1 and V is TRBV6-5; D uncertain. The germline V and J ends were trimmed by 2 bases and 5 bases, with 16 bases remaining between them. Germline CDR1 reads MNHEY; CDR2 reads SVGAGI. The CDR3 spans 16 residues.